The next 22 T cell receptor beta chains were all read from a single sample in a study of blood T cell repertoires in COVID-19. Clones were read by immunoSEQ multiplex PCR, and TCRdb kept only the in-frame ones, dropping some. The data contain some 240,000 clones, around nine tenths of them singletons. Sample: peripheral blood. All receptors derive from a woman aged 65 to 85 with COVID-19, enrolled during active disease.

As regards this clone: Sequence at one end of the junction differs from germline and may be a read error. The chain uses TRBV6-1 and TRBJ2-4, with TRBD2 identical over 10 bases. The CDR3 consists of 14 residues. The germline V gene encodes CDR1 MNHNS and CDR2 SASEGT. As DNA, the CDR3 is TGTGCCAGCAGTGAAGCGGGTAGCGGGAGGCCCGGGGACTTC. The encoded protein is CASSEAGSGRPGDF.

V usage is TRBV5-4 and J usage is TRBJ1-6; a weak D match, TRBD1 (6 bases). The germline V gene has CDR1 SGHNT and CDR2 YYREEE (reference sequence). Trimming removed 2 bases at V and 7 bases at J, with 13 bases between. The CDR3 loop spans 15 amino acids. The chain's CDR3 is CASSLITGSNSPLHF. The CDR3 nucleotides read TGTGCCAGCAGCTTAATTACAGGGAGCAATTCACCCCTCCACTTT.

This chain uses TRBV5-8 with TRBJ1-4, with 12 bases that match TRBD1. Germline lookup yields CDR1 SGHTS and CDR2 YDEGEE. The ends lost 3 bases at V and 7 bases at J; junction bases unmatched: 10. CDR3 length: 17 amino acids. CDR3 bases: TGTGCCAGCAGCTGGGGACAGGGGGCGCCGGGTAGTGAAAAACTGTTTTTT. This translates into CASSWGQGAPGSEKLFF.

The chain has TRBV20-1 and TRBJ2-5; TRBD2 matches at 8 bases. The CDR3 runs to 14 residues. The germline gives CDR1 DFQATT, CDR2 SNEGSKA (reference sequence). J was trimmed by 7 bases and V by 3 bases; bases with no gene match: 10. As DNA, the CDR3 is TGCAGTGCTAGTGACGGGAGGGCCGTTGGGACCCAGTACTTC. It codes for CSASDGRAVGTQYF.

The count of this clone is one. CDR3 loop: CASRHDLGGVQPQHF. Written as DNA, the CDR3 is TGTGCCAGTAGACATGATTTGGGGGGAGTTCAGCCCCAGCATTTT. This rearrangement joins TRBV19 to TRBJ1-5; D is perhaps TRBD1 (5 bases). The CDR3 loop spans 15 amino acids. CDR1 is LNHDA and CDR2 is SQIVND in the germline V gene (reference sequence). Trimming left V 6 bases short and J 6 bases short, with 18 bases between.

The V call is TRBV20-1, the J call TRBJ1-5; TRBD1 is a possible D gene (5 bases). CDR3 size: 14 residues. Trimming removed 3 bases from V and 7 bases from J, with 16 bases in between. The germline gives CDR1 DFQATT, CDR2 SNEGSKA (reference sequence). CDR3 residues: CSASYGGRGQPQHF. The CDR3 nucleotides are TGCAGTGCTAGTTATGGGGGACGGGGGCAGCCCCAGCATTTT.

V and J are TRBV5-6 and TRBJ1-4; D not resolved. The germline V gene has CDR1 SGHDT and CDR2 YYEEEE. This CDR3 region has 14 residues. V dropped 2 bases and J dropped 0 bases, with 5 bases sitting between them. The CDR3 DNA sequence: TGTGCCAGCAGCTTCTGGCCAACTAATGAAAAACTGTTTTTT. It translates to CASSFWPTNEKLFF.

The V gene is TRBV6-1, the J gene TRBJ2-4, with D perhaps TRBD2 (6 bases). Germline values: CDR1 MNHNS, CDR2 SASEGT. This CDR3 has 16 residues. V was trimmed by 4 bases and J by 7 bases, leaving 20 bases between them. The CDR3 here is CASSGATGVGLNIQYF. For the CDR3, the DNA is TGTGCCAGCAGTGGAGCTACGGGGGTAGGGTTGAACATTCAGTACTTC.

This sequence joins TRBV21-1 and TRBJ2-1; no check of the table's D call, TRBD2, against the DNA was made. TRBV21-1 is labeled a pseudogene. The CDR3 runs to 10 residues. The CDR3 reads CASSKSEQFF. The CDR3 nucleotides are TGTGCCAGCAGCAAAAGCGAGCAGTTCTTC.

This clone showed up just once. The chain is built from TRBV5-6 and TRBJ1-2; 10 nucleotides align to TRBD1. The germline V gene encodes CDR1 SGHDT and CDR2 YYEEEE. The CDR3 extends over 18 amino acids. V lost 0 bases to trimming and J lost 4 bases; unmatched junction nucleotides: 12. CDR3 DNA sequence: TGTGCCAGCAGCTTGGCCAGAGACAGGGGGCGATCGCTCTATGGCTACACCTTC. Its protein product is CASSLARDRGRSLYGYTF. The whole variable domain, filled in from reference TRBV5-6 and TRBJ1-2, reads DAGVTQSPTHLIKTRGQQVTLRCSPKSGHDTVSWYQQALGQGPQFIFQYYEEEERQRGNFPDRFSGHQFPNYSSELNVNALLLGDSALYLCASSLARDRGRSLYGYTFGSGTRLTVV.

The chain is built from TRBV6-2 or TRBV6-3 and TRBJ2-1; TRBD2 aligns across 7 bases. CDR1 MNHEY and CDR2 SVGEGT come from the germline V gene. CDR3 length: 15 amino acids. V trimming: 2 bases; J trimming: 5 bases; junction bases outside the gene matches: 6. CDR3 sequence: CASSYRLAEDNEQFF. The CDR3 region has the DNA TGTGCCAGCAGTTACAGGCTAGCGGAAGACAATGAGCAGTTCTTC.

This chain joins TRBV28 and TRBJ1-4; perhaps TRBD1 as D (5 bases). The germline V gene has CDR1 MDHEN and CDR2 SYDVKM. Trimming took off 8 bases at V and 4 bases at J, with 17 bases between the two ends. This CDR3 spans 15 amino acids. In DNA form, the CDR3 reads TGTGCCAGCGGAGTGGGGGGGACCATTAATGAAAAACTGTTTTTT. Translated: CASGVGGTINEKLFF.

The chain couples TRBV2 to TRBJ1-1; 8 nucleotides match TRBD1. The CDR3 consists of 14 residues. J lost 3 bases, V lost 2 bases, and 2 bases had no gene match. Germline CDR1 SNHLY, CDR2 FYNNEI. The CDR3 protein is CASSEQGAYTEAFF. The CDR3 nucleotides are TGTGCCAGCAGTGAACAGGGGGCCTACACTGAAGCTTTCTTT.

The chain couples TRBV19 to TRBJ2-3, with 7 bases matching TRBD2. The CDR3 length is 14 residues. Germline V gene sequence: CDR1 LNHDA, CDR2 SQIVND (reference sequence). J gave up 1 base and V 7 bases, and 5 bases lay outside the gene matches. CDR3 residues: CASNMAGGTDTQYF. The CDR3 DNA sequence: TGTGCCAGTAACATGGCGGGGGGCACAGATACGCAGTATTTT.

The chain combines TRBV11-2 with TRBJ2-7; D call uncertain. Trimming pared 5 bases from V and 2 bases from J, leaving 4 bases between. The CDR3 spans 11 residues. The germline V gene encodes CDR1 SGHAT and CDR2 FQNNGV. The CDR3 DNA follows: TGTGCCAGCAGCCCCGCCTACGAGCAGTACTTC. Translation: CASSPAYEQYF.

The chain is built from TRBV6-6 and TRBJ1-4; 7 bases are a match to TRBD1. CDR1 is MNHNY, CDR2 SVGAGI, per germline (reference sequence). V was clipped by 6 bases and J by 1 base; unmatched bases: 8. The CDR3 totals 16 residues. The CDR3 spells CASRVITGVTNEKLFF. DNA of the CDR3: TGTGCCAGCAGAGTCATTACAGGGGTAACTAATGAAAAACTGTTTTTT.

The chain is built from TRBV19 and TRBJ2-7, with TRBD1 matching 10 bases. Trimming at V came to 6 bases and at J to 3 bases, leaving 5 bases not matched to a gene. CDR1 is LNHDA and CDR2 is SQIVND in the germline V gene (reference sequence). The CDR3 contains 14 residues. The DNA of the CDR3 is TGTGCCAGTAGCCCCGGGACAGGGGTCTACGAGCAGTACTTC. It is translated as CASSPGTGVYEQYF.

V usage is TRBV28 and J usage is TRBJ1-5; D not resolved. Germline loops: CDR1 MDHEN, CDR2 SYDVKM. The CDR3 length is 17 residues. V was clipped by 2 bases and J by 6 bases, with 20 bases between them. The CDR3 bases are TGTGCCAGCAGTTTACGGGTAGGAGGGTCTCTTTCTCAGCCCCAGCATTTT. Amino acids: CASSLRVGGSLSQPQHF.

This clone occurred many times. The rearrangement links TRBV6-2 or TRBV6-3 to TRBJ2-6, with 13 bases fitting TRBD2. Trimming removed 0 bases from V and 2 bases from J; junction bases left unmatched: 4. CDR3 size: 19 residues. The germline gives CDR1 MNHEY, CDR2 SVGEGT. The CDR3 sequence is CASSYSWTSGSAGANVLTF. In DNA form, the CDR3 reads TGTGCCAGCAGTTACTCGTGGACTAGCGGGAGTGCTGGGGCCAACGTCCTGACTTTC.

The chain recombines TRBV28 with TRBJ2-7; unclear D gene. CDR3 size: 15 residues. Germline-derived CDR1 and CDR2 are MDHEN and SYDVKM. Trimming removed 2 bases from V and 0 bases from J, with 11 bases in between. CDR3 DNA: TGTGCCAGCAGTTTAGCCAGTGACACCTCCTACGAGCAGTACTTC. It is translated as CASSLASDTSYEQYF.

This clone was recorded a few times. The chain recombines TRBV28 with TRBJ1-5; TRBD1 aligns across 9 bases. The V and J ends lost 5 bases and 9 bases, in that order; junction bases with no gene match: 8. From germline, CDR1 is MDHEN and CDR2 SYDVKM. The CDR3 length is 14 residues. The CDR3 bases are TGTGCCAGCAGTCACCGGGACAGGGTTGGGCCCCAGCATTTT. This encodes CASSHRDRVGPQHF. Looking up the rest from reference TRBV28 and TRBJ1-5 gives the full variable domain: DVKVTQSSRYLVKRTGEKVFLECVQDMDHENMFWYRQDPGLGLRLIYFSYDVKMKEKGDIPEGYSVSREKKERFSLILESASTNQTSMYLCASSHRDRVGPQHFGDGTRLSIL.

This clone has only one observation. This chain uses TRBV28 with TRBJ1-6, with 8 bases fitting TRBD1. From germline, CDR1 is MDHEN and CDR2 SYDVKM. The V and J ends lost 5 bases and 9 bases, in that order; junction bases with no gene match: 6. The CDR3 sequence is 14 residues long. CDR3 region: CASSIYGQGSPLHF. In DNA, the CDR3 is TGTGCCAGCAGTATATATGGACAGGGTTCACCCCTCCACTTT.